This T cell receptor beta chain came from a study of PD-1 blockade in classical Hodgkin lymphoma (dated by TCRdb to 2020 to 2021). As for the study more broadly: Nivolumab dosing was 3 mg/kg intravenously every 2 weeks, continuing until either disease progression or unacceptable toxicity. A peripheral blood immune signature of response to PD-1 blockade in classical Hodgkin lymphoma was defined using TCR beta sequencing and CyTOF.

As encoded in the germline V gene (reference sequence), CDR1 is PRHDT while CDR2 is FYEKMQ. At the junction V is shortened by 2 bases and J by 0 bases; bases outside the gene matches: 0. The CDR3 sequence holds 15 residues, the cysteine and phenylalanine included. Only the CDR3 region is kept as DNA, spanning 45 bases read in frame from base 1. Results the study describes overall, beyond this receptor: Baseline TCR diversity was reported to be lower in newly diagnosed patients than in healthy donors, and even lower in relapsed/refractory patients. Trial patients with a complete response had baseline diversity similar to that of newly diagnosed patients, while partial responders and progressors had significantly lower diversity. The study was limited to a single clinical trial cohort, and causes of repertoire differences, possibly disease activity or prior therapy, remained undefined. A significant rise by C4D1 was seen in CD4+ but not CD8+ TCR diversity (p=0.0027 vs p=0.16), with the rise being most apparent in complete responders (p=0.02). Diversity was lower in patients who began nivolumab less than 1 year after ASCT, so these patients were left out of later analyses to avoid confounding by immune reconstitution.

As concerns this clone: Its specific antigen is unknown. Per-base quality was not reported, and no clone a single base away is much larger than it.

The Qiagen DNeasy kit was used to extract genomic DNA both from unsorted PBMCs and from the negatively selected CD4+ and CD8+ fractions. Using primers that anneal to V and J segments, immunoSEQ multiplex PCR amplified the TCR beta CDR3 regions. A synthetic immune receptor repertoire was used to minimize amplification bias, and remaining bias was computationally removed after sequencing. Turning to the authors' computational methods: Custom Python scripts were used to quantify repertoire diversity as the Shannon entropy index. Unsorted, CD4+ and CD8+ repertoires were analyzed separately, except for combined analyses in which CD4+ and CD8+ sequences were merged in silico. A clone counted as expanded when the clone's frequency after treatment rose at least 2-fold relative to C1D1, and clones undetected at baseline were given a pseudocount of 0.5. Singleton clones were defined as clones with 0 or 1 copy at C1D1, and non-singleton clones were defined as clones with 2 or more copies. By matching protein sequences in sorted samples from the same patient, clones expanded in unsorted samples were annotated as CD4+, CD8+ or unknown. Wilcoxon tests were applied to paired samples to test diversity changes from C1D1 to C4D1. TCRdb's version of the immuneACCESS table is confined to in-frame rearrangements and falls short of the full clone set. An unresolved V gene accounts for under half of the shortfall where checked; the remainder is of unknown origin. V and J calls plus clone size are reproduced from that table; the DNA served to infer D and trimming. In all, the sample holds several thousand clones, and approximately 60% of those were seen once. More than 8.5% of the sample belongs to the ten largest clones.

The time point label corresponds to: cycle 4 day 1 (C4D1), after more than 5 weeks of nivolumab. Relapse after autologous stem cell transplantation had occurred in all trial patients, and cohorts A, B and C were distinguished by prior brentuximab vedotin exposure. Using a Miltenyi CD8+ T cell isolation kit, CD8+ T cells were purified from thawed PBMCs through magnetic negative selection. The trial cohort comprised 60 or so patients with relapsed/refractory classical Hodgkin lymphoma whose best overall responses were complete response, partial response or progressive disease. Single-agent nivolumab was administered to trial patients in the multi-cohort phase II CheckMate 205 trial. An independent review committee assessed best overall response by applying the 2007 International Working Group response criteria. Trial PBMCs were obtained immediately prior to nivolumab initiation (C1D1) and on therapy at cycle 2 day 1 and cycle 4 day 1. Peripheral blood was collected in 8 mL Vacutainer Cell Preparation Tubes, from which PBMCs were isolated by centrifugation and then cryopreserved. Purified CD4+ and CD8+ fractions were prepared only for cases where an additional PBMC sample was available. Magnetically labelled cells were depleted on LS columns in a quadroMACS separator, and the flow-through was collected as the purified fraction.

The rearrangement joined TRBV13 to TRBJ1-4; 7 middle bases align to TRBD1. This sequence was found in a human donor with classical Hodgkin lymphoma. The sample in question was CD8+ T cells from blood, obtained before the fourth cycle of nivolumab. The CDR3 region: CASSLQGATNEKLFF. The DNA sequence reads TGTGCCAGCAGCTTACAGGGGGCAACTAATGAAAAACTGTTTTTT.